A selection of T cell receptor beta chains follows, all from one sample in a study of control samples from healthy donors and cancer patients. Only in-frame clones appear in the TCRdb table, and some are missing; sequencing was by immunoSEQ multiplex PCR. Here the sample spans about 120,000 clones, around 90% being singletons. Material: blood. These receptors were collected from a man aged 50-60 years in good health. Each CDR3 is given with its conserved first and last residue. Fields, in order: D gene, V gene, J gene, CDR3 protein. The D gene is left open where the match is weak.

d_gene: -
v_gene: TRBV7-2
j_gene: TRBJ1-5
CDR3aa: CASSLKSSNQPQHF

d_gene: TRBD1
v_gene: TRBV7-2
j_gene: TRBJ1-5
CDR3aa: CASSLFRGQDQPQHF

d_gene: -
v_gene: TRBV4-1
j_gene: TRBJ2-3
CDR3aa: CASSQDRNTQYF

d_gene: -
v_gene: TRBV9
j_gene: TRBJ1-3
CDR3aa: CASSVAGWSSGNTIYF

d_gene: -
v_gene: TRBV18
j_gene: TRBJ1-2
CDR3aa: CASSPVFNYGYTF

d_gene: -
v_gene: TRBV7-9
j_gene: TRBJ2-4
CDR3aa: CASSFSGEGAKNIQYF

d_gene: TRBD1
v_gene: TRBV28
j_gene: TRBJ2-6
CDR3aa: CASRRTGPGANVLTF

d_gene: TRBD1
v_gene: TRBV30
j_gene: TRBJ2-7
CDR3aa: CAWSLGQGRNEQYF

d_gene: -
v_gene: TRBV6-5
j_gene: TRBJ2-2
CDR3aa: CASDKGLNTGELFF

d_gene: -
v_gene: TRBV19
j_gene: TRBJ2-3
CDR3aa: CASSGGAGADTQYF

d_gene: TRBD1
v_gene: TRBV2
j_gene: TRBJ1-4
CDR3aa: CASSVTGRGHDSEKLFF

d_gene: -
v_gene: TRBV6-6
j_gene: TRBJ2-7
CDR3aa: CASSYFAGTAYEQYF

d_gene: -
v_gene: TRBV7-2
j_gene: TRBJ2-7
CDR3aa: CASSLAAGTYEQYF

d_gene: -
v_gene: TRBV10-3
j_gene: TRBJ2-2
CDR3aa: CAILLGTGELFF

d_gene: -
v_gene: TRBV9
j_gene: TRBJ2-2
CDR3aa: CASTLGGGIGTGELFF

d_gene: TRBD1
v_gene: TRBV9
j_gene: TRBJ1-1
CDR3aa: CASSSGQAEYTEAFF

d_gene: TRBD1
v_gene: TRBV5-1
j_gene: TRBJ2-5
CDR3aa: CASSYAGQAIQETQYF

d_gene: TRBD1
v_gene: TRBV3-1/TRBV3-2
j_gene: TRBJ1-2
CDR3aa: CASSRDRGSLYGYTF

d_gene: TRBD2
v_gene: TRBV27
j_gene: TRBJ2-1
CDR3aa: CASSLPGGVYNEQFF

d_gene: -
v_gene: TRBV10-2
j_gene: TRBJ1-1
CDR3aa: CASSESIGENTEAFF

d_gene: -
v_gene: TRBV6-5
j_gene: TRBJ1-1
CDR3aa: CASSYVRGTEAFF

d_gene: -
v_gene: TRBV4-1
j_gene: TRBJ2-1
CDR3aa: CASSHDTGYNEQFF

d_gene: -
v_gene: TRBV19
j_gene: TRBJ1-6
CDR3aa: CASSMAESNSPLHF

d_gene: -
v_gene: TRBV11-2
j_gene: TRBJ1-2
CDR3aa: CASSSDLNYGYTF

d_gene: TRBD1
v_gene: TRBV28
j_gene: TRBJ1-1
CDR3aa: CASRPRGPNTEAFF

d_gene: -
v_gene: TRBV2
j_gene: TRBJ1-1
CDR3aa: CASSDRGSETEAFF

d_gene: -
v_gene: TRBV6-4
j_gene: TRBJ1-6
CDR3aa: CASRDSSYNSPLHF

d_gene: -
v_gene: TRBV9
j_gene: TRBJ1-4
CDR3aa: CASSPRPGYKVTNEKLFF

d_gene: -
v_gene: TRBV3-1/TRBV3-2
j_gene: TRBJ1-5
CDR3aa: CASSQDRGRPQHF

d_gene: -
v_gene: TRBV5-1
j_gene: TRBJ1-1
CDR3aa: CASSLWLYTEAFF

d_gene: -
v_gene: TRBV29-1
j_gene: TRBJ2-7
CDR3aa: CSVEGAGRYEQYF

d_gene: -
v_gene: TRBV3-1/TRBV3-2
j_gene: TRBJ1-3
CDR3aa: CASSQVAGSGNTIYF

d_gene: -
v_gene: TRBV4-1
j_gene: TRBJ1-5
CDR3aa: CASSPSGGVSNQPQHF

d_gene: -
v_gene: TRBV30
j_gene: TRBJ1-3
CDR3aa: CAWSPDLGGNTIYF

d_gene: -
v_gene: TRBV10-1
j_gene: TRBJ1-1
CDR3aa: CASTYRKNTEAFF

d_gene: TRBD1
v_gene: TRBV6-5
j_gene: TRBJ2-7
CDR3aa: CASSYGTGGYEQYF

d_gene: -
v_gene: TRBV6-5
j_gene: TRBJ2-7
CDR3aa: CASASWRVYEQYF

d_gene: -
v_gene: TRBV23-1
j_gene: TRBJ1-5
CDR3aa: CAIYSGRAGQPQHF

d_gene: -
v_gene: TRBV7-8
j_gene: TRBJ1-1
CDR3aa: CASSLRFQPGTSKTEAFF

d_gene: -
v_gene: TRBV27
j_gene: TRBJ2-2
CDR3aa: CASRLEGVARGANTGELFF

d_gene: TRBD1
v_gene: TRBV19
j_gene: TRBJ1-2
CDR3aa: CASSTLTGGDGYGYTF

d_gene: -
v_gene: TRBV18
j_gene: TRBJ2-5
CDR3aa: CASSPSRGNQETQYF

d_gene: -
v_gene: TRBV7-2
j_gene: TRBJ2-3
CDR3aa: CASSTSVTQYF

d_gene: -
v_gene: TRBV5-1
j_gene: TRBJ2-7
CDR3aa: CASSYISSYEQYF

d_gene: -
v_gene: TRBV15
j_gene: TRBJ2-5
CDR3aa: CATSRDRGGQETQYF

d_gene: TRBD1
v_gene: TRBV11-2
j_gene: TRBJ2-2
CDR3aa: CASRPTGQGTGELFF

d_gene: -
v_gene: TRBV9
j_gene: TRBJ1-3
CDR3aa: CASSVLGSNSGNTIYF

d_gene: -
v_gene: TRBV28
j_gene: TRBJ1-5
CDR3aa: CASSFEGGGNGQPQHF

d_gene: -
v_gene: TRBV19
j_gene: TRBJ1-2
CDR3aa: CASSISRNYGYTF

d_gene: -
v_gene: TRBV19
j_gene: TRBJ1-6
CDR3aa: CASSIDNVNSPLHF

d_gene: -
v_gene: TRBV6-2/TRBV6-3
j_gene: TRBJ1-3
CDR3aa: CASSSPGSGNTIYF

d_gene: TRBD1
v_gene: TRBV5-4
j_gene: TRBJ1-2
CDR3aa: CASSWDRDGYTF

d_gene: -
v_gene: TRBV5-1
j_gene: TRBJ2-3
CDR3aa: CASSLVGGDGGDTQYF

d_gene: -
v_gene: TRBV18
j_gene: TRBJ1-2
CDR3aa: CASSPPQVGPYYGYTF

d_gene: -
v_gene: TRBV10-3
j_gene: TRBJ2-3
CDR3aa: CAISESGDTQYF

d_gene: -
v_gene: TRBV12-3/TRBV12-4
j_gene: TRBJ1-5
CDR3aa: CASSWGTNQPQHF

d_gene: -
v_gene: TRBV4-1
j_gene: TRBJ1-5
CDR3aa: CASSPRASDVHSNQPQHF